Shown below are 15 T cell receptor beta chains from a single sample sequenced in a study of T-cell reconstitution after alpha-beta-depleted transplantation in children. The TCRbeta library incorporated unique molecular identifiers. TCRdb re-called the PCR reads with MiXCR, one entry per CDR3 protein. This sample has fewer than 150,000 distinct CDR3 sequences; around a tenth occur once, and the top ten carry approximately 25%. Sequences were derived from PBMCs, mostly from graft donor cells, sampled 180 days after TCRalphabeta/CD19-depleted stem cell transplant. All receptors come from a girl less than two years old who had a stem cell transplant for combined immunodeficiency, so the T cells may come from the graft donor.

This clonotype was counted between two and nine times. This chain connects TRBV6-5 to TRBJ2-1; 9 bases match TRBD2. V was clipped by 0 bases and J by 7 bases; unmatched bases: 10. This CDR3 is 17 amino acids long. Germline V gene sequence: CDR1 MNHEY, CDR2 SVGAGI. CDR3 DNA sequence: TGTGCCAGCAGTTACTCGTTCCTAGCGGGATTCTTGAATGAGCAGTTCTTC. Translated: CASSYSFLAGFLNEQFF.

This clonotype was recorded a few times. The chain combines TRBV7-9 with TRBJ2-1; 11 nucleotides align to TRBD2. V lost 1 base to trimming and J lost 4 bases; unmatched junction nucleotides: 6. The CDR3 totals 17 residues. Germline CDR1 SEHNR, CDR2 FQNEAQ (reference sequence). The CDR3, as DNA: TGTGCCAGCAGCTTAGGTTCGGGACTAGCGGCGTACAATGAGCAGTTCTTC. As protein: CASSLGSGLAAYNEQFF.

On this clonotype: The final CDR3 position lacks the conserved phenylalanine or tryptophan, pointing to a likely read error. The chain recombines TRBV10-3 with TRBJ2-7, with 8 bases aligning to TRBD1. CDR1 ENHRY and CDR2 SYGVKD come from the germline V gene. The CDR3 has 15 residues. V lost 0 bases and J lost 2; bases outside the gene matches: 3. CDR3: CAISESRTGTYEQYS. In DNA, the CDR3 is TGTGCCATCAGTGAGTCGAGGACAGGGACCTACGAGCAGTACTCC.

This clonotype was seen ten or more times. V and J are TRBV7-3 and TRBJ1-1; perhaps TRBD1 as D (6 bases). The CDR3 covers 16 residues. V was trimmed by 2 bases and J by 5 bases, leaving 18 bases between them. Germline V lookup: CDR1 SGHTA, CDR2 FQGTGA. The CDR3 here is CASSLGPQGRMTEAFF. CDR3 nucleotide sequence: TGTGCCAGCAGCTTAGGGCCCCAGGGGCGAATGACTGAAGCTTTCTTT.

This clonotype was counted between two and nine times. J is TRBJ2-5 and V is TRBV3-1, with TRBD2 matching 10 bases. The CDR3 spans 16 residues. The V gene's germline CDR1 is LGHDT and CDR2 YNNKEL (reference sequence). The V gene end was trimmed by 1 base and the J gene end by 1 base; junction bases not matched to a gene: 3. CDR3 amino acids: CASSQASGSFQETQYF. In DNA form, the CDR3 reads TGTGCCAGCAGCCAAGCTAGCGGGAGTTTCCAAGAGACCCAGTACTTC.

This clonotype has more than one count but fewer than ten. The chain carries TRBV20-1 and TRBJ2-3, with D possibly being TRBD1 (5 bases). The CDR3 is made up of 15 amino acids. V was clipped by 4 bases and J by 1 base, with 15 bases between them. The germline V gene encodes CDR1 DFQATT and CDR2 SNEGSKA (reference sequence). This CDR3 reads CSATDSLRGTDTQYF. The CDR3 DNA reads as TGCAGTGCTACCGACAGTTTAAGAGGCACAGATACGCAGTATTTT.

This clonotype was counted at least ten times. This sequence joins TRBV18 and TRBJ2-5, with a possible D match to TRBD1 (6 bases). The CDR3 is 15 amino acids. V was trimmed by 6 bases and J by 1 base, leaving 15 bases between them. The V gene's germline CDR1 is KGHSH and CDR2 LQKENI. The DNA of the CDR3 is TGTGCCAGCTCGGGACAACTAGACCCCCAAGAGACCCAGTACTTC. Protein sequence: CASSGQLDPQETQYF.

This clonotype was seen a few times. The chain combines TRBV7-2 with TRBJ2-7; D tentatively reads TRBD1 or TRBD2 (5 bases each). V shed 2 bases and J shed 8 bases, with 10 bases lying between them. Germline V gene sequence: CDR1 SGHTA, CDR2 FQGNSA. The CDR3 length is 12 residues. The DNA of the CDR3 is TGTGCCAGCAGCTTAAGATCGGGACAGCAGTACTTC. Encoded protein: CASSLRSGQQYF.

This clonotype was seen ten or more times. The chain combines TRBV5-1 with TRBJ2-3; D call uncertain. CDR1 SGHRS and CDR2 YFSETQ come from the germline V gene. The V end was cut by 0 bases, the J end by 0 bases, with 2 bases between. The CDR3 sequence is 13 residues long. This chain's CDR3 is CASSLASTDTQYF. The CDR3 DNA is TGCGCCAGCAGCTTGGCCAGCACAGATACGCAGTATTTT. Full variable domain (remainder filled in from reference TRBV5-1 and TRBJ2-3): KAGVTQTPRYLIKTRGQQVTLSCSPISGHRSVSWYQQTPGQGLQFLFEYFSETQRNKGNFPGRFSGRQFSNSRSEMNVSTLELGDSALYLCASSLASTDTQYFGPGTRLTVL.

The chain recombines TRBV29-1 with TRBJ2-7; weak D call: TRBD2 (5 bases). CDR1 is SQVTM, CDR2 ANQGSEA, per germline. This CDR3 is built from 13 residues. V lost 3 bases to trimming and J lost 3 bases, with 12 bases between them. Here the CDR3 reads CSVEDSSGYEQYF. The CDR3 DNA reads TGCAGCGTTGAGGACTCCTCTGGCTACGAGCAGTACTTC.

About this clonotype itself: The conserved closing phenylalanine or tryptophan is absent in this CDR3, likely reflecting a read error. Because the CDR3's place on the DNA is in doubt, the DNA is left out and the CDR3 is given as listed by TCRdb. The V and J genes are TRBV20-1 and TRBJ2-4. Germline loops: CDR1 DFQATT, CDR2 SNEGSKA (reference sequence). The CDR3 extends over 8 residues, inclusive of both ends. This chain's CDR3 is CSARGTAS.

V usage is TRBV10-3 and J usage is TRBJ2-7; 7 bases fit TRBD2. V lost 3 bases, J lost 6 bases, and 11 bases stayed unmatched. The CDR3 is 15 amino acids. Looked up from germline, CDR1 is ENHRY and CDR2 is SYGVKD. The DNA of the CDR3 is TGTGCCATCAGTGAAATCTGGCGGGAGAAGGGCGAGCAGTACTTC. Translated, it gives CAISEIWREKGEQYF.

This clonotype was recorded many times. The chain combines TRBV20-1 with TRBJ2-3; a weak D match, TRBD2 (6 bases). The CDR3 covers 14 residues. The V gene's germline CDR1 is DFQATT and CDR2 SNEGSKA (reference sequence). Trimming took 0 bases from V and 9 from J, leaving 16 bases between them. CDR3 nucleotides: TGCAGTGCTAGAGACGGAGGGGAGATAGGGACGCAGTATTTT. It codes for CSARDGGEIGTQYF.

The chain links TRBV10-3 to TRBJ2-3; 7 bases are shared with TRBD1. V shed 5 bases and J 4 bases; nucleotides not matched to a gene: 3. This CDR3 is 13 amino acids long. Germline assignment: CDR1 ENHRY and CDR2 SYGVKD. CDR3 residues: CAISNRGPDTQYF. The CDR3 nucleotides are TGTGCCATCAGTAACAGGGGACCAGATACGCAGTATTTT.

In its sample, this clonotype was seen a few times. The chain recombines TRBV11-2 with TRBJ1-5, with D unclear. Germline V gene sequence: CDR1 SGHAT, CDR2 FQNNGV. V was shortened by 2 bases and J by 0 bases, with 17 bases between the two germline ends. This CDR3 is built from 18 residues. CDR3 coding DNA: TGTGCCAGCAGCTTACTCATCCCCACAGATTATAGCAATCAGCCCCAGCATTTT. Translating it yields CASSLLIPTDYSNQPQHF.